The 26 T cell receptor beta chains presented below share a single source sample, sequenced in a study of T cell repertoires in cytomegalovirus infection. TCRdb reprocessed the reads with MiXCR, giving one entry per CDR3 protein. The sample has 650,000 to 850,000 distinct CDR3 sequences, about 27% seen once. For these receptors, no antigen is known. The input for sequencing was cultured CD8+ T cells from PBMCs, taken from culture after CMV antigen stimulation. These receptors were collected from a human donor in good health (CMV status not recorded). Some clones in this sample may be carry-over from other donors' samples.

This chain links TRBV19 with TRBJ1-5; maybe TRBD1 (5 bases). V was clipped by 3 bases and J by 4 bases, with 13 bases between them. Germline V gives CDR1 LNHDA, CDR2 SQIVND (reference sequence). The CDR3 contains 15 residues. DNA for the CDR3: TGTGCCAGTAGTATTGGAGGGGAAGGGAATCAGCCCCAGCATTTT. This encodes CASSIGGEGNQPQHF.

The chain uses TRBV29-1 and TRBJ2-6; tentatively, D is TRBD1 (6 bases). Trimming removed 2 bases at V and 0 bases at J, with 14 bases between. The CDR3 runs to 17 residues. From germline, CDR1 is SQVTM and CDR2 ANQGSEA. The CDR3 region has the DNA TGCAGCGTTGAAATTTGGGACACCCGCTCTGGGGCCAACGTCCTGACTTTC. Translated: CSVEIWDTRSGANVLTF.

This clonotype was detected a few times. The V call is TRBV28, the J call TRBJ1-5, with D uncertain. CDR1 and CDR2 from the germline V gene are MDHEN and SYDVKM. There are 15 residues in the CDR3. V was clipped by 6 bases and J by 0 bases, with 12 bases between them. The CDR3 DNA reads TGTGCCAGCAGGACAAAACTTTATAGCAATCAGCCCCAGCATTTT. Encoded protein: CASRTKLYSNQPQHF.

This clonotype has more than one count but fewer than ten. The V call is TRBV6-2 or TRBV6-3, the J call TRBJ2-7, with no clear D. CDR3 length: 13 residues. Germline lookup yields CDR1 MNHEY and CDR2 SVGEGT. Deletions cut 6 bases from V and 3 bases from J, with 12 bases between. The CDR3 region is CASRRGRLYEQYF. CDR3 bases: TGTGCCAGCAGGCGCGGACGTCTCTACGAGCAGTACTTC.

This chain connects TRBV7-6 to TRBJ2-7; the D gene is possibly TRBD2 (5 bases). The CDR3 is 14 residues long. V was clipped by 5 bases and J by 3 bases, with 14 bases between them. CDR1 is SGHVS and CDR2 is FNYEAQ in the germline V gene. The CDR3 spells CASSQRTGNYEQYF. The CDR3 DNA is TGTGCCAGCAGCCAACGGACGGGAAACTACGAGCAGTACTTC.

V is TRBV3-1 and J is TRBJ1-3; tentatively, D is TRBD1 (5 bases). From germline, CDR1 is LGHDT and CDR2 YNNKEL (reference sequence). The CDR3 has 16 amino acids. The V end lost 1 base, the J end lost 4 bases, and 14 bases lay between the germline ends. Written as DNA, the CDR3 is TGTGCCAGCAGCCAAGCGATGGGGCCAGGAGGAAACACCATATATTTT. Translating it yields CASSQAMGPGGNTIYF.

CDR3 sequence: CASSPAQVSPKGEQYV. CDR3 nucleotides: TGTGCCAGCTCACCAGCTCAGGTTTCACCAAAGGGGGAGCAGTACGTC. V usage is TRBV18 and J usage is TRBJ2-7, with D possibly being TRBD1 (5 bases). V was cut by 2 bases and J by 7 bases, with 21 bases left in between. From germline, CDR1 is KGHSH and CDR2 LQKENI. This CDR3 is built from 16 residues.

This clonotype was recorded many times. The chain joins TRBV7-9 to TRBJ1-1, with D unclear. With 5 bases removed from V and 0 bases from J, the gap between germline ends came to 10 bases. The CDR3 sequence is 14 residues long. The germline V gene encodes CDR1 SEHNR and CDR2 FQNEAQ (reference sequence). CDR3 in amino acids: CASSPLMMNTEAFF. CDR3 bases: TGTGCCAGCAGCCCACTGATGATGAACACTGAAGCTTTCTTT.

The chain employs TRBV2 and TRBJ2-6; a possible D gene is TRBD2 (6 bases). The CDR3 contains 16 residues. Germline CDR1 is SNHLY and CDR2 is FYNNEI. Between the trimmed V and J ends, which lost 6 bases and 0 bases, there was a span of 12 bases. DNA of the CDR3: TGTGCCAGCAGCTCGAACGGGAGCTCTGGGGCCAACGTCCTGACTTTC. Its protein is CASSSNGSSGANVLTF.

The chain carries TRBV11-2 and TRBJ1-2; tentative D call: TRBD1 (5 bases). The CDR3 consists of 18 residues. The germline V and J ends were trimmed by 2 bases and 0 bases, with 19 bases remaining between them. Germline CDR1 and CDR2: SGHAT and FQNNGV. CDR3 sequence: CASSLWGSNPEANYGYTF. The DNA for the CDR3 is TGTGCCAGCAGCTTATGGGGCTCCAACCCGGAGGCTAACTATGGCTACACCTTC.

This clonotype came up a few times. This chain joins TRBV15 and TRBJ2-2; D gene unclear. Trimming removed 3 bases at V and 0 bases at J, with 5 bases between. CDR1 LNHNV and CDR2 YYDKDF come from the germline V gene (reference sequence). This CDR3 region has 14 residues. The CDR3 is CATSRGTNTGELFF. The CDR3 nucleotides are TGTGCCACCAGCAGGGGAACGAACACCGGGGAGCTGTTTTTT.

This clonotype was detected only a few times. This sequence joins TRBV6-1 and TRBJ2-5; possible D gene TRBD2, 5 bases. The CDR3 is 15 amino acids. V was shortened by 8 bases and J by 4 bases, with 20 bases between the two germline ends. Germline lookup yields CDR1 MNHNS and CDR2 SASEGT. The CDR3 is CASLPQRSSRETQYF. CDR3 bases: TGTGCCAGCCTCCCCCAGCGGTCCTCCCGAGAGACCCAGTACTTC.

This chain uses TRBV7-4 with TRBJ1-1; D perhaps matches TRBD1 (5 bases). This CDR3 region has 15 residues. Trimming shortened V by 3 bases and J by 1 base, and 12 bases separated the two germline ends. The germline CDR1 and CDR2 sequences are SGHVT and SQSDAQ. In DNA form, the CDR3 reads TGTGCCAGCAGCTTCGTAGAAACAGGGAACACTGAAGCTTTCTTT. It specifies CASSFVETGNTEAFF.

The chain uses TRBV27 and TRBJ2-1; possibly TRBD2 for D (5 bases). Germline lookup yields CDR1 MNHEY and CDR2 SMNVEV (reference sequence). The CDR3 loop spans 13 amino acids. V was pared by 4 bases and J by 6 bases, with 10 bases between. The CDR3 nucleotides read TGTGCCAGCAGTTGGGGAGAACCCAATGAGCAGTTCTTC. It encodes CASSWGEPNEQFF.

J is TRBJ2-7 and V is TRBV6-1; no firm D call. This CDR3 contains 13 residues. Germline V gene sequence: CDR1 MNHNS, CDR2 SASEGT. Between the trimmed V and J ends, which lost 4 bases and 3 bases, there was a span of 10 bases. The CDR3 region is CASSAQDRYEQYF. CDR3 bases: TGTGCCAGCAGTGCACAAGACCGCTACGAGCAGTACTTC.

The chain combines TRBV11-2 with TRBJ1-4; D might be TRBD1 (5 bases). CDR3 length: 16 amino acids. Trimming removed 3 bases at V and 5 bases at J, with 16 bases between. In germline, CDR1 is SGHAT, CDR2 FQNNGV. The CDR3 bases are TGTGCCAGCAGCTTTCAAGACCGGGACGGGAATGAAAAACTGTTTTTT. It codes for CASSFQDRDGNEKLFF.

The chain links TRBV6-1 to TRBJ2-7; 7 bases are a match to TRBD1. Trimming cost V 6 bases and J 0 bases; bases outside gene matches: 11. Germline V gene lookup returns CDR1 MNHNS and CDR2 SASEGT. The CDR3 is 16 amino acids. Written as DNA, the CDR3 is TGTGCCAGCAGCGTAAGAGAACAGGGGAGCTCCTACGAGCAGTACGTC. It specifies CASSVREQGSSYEQYV.

This clonotype has a count of ten or more. The rearrangement uses TRBV7-4 and TRBJ2-1; 9 bases are a match to TRBD1. V trimming: 4 bases; J trimming: 4 bases; junction bases outside the gene matches: 5. This CDR3 has 15 residues. Germline V lookup: CDR1 SGHVT, CDR2 SQSDAQ. CDR3 residues: CASSCDRGEYNEQFF. DNA for the CDR3: TGTGCCAGCAGCTGCGACAGGGGGGAGTACAATGAGCAGTTCTTC.

The rearrangement links TRBV6-6 to TRBJ1-6; 9 nucleotides line up with TRBD1. V shed 11 bases, J shed 8 bases, and the junction held 7 bases outside the gene matches. The CDR3 runs 13 residues. Germline V gives CDR1 MNHNY, CDR2 SVGAGI (reference sequence). CDR3 nucleotide sequence: TGTGCCTCGTCCGGGACAGGGTATTCACCCCTCCACTTT. This encodes CASSGTGYSPLHF.

The chain's CDR3 is CASNPSGGVSGTGELFF. In nucleotides, the CDR3 is TGTGCCAGTAACCCTAGCGGGGGGGTTTCGGGCACCGGGGAGCTGTTTTTT. This rearrangement joins TRBV19 to TRBJ2-2; TRBD2 matches at 12 bases. Germline CDR1 LNHDA, CDR2 SQIVND (reference sequence). This CDR3 spans 17 amino acids. J gave up 4 bases and V 7 bases, and 10 bases lay outside the gene matches.

This clonotype was recorded at least ten times. The chain links TRBV7-2 to TRBJ2-3, with 9 nucleotides matching TRBD2. J lost 3 bases, V lost 2 bases, and 6 bases had no gene match. This CDR3 is built from 16 residues. Germline V CDR1 and CDR2: SGHTA, FQGNSA. CDR3: CASSLSGTSFTDTQYF. CDR3 DNA: TGTGCCAGCAGCTTATCCGGGACTAGCTTTACAGATACGCAGTATTTT.

CDR3 sequence (DNA): TGTGCCAGCAGCTTAGGAGCGGGGGGGCAAAATACGCAGTATTTT. This translates into CASSLGAGGQNTQYF. The V call is TRBV13, the J call TRBJ2-3; 10 positions agree with TRBD2. The J segment lost 7 bases and the V segment lost 0 bases, leaving 4 bases of the junction unmatched. The CDR3 is 15 amino acids. Looked up from germline, CDR1 is PRHDT and CDR2 is FYEKMQ (reference sequence).

This clonotype has only a few counts. This rearrangement joins TRBV25-1 to TRBJ2-5; 7 bases match TRBD1. The V gene end was trimmed by 5 bases and the J gene end by 2 bases; junction bases not matched to a gene: 8. The CDR3 runs to 15 residues. The germline V gene encodes CDR1 MGHDK and CDR2 SYGVNS. The CDR3 DNA sequence: TGTGCCAGCAGTTGGGAACAGGGGCTACAAGAGACCCAGTACTTC. The encoded protein is CASSWEQGLQETQYF.

This chain joins TRBV9 and TRBJ2-2, with TRBD2 matching over 8 bases. The CDR3 loop spans 17 amino acids. CDR1 and CDR2 from the germline V gene are SGDLS and YYNGEE. Trimming at V came to 2 bases and at J to 6 bases, leaving 12 bases not matched to a gene. The chain's CDR3 is CASSVLSGGYRSGELFF. For the CDR3, the DNA is TGTGCCAGCAGCGTCCTGAGCGGGGGATATCGGTCCGGGGAGCTGTTTTTT.

There are a few counts of this clonotype. In nucleotides, the CDR3 is TGTGCCAGCAGCGAAGTTTACAGGGGTTCAACAGATACGCAGTATTTT. Translating gives CASSEVYRGSTDTQYF. The rearrangement links TRBV11-2 to TRBJ2-3; 7 bases map to TRBD1. Germline values: CDR1 SGHAT, CDR2 FQNNGV. V shed 5 bases and J 3 bases; nucleotides not matched to a gene: 11. CDR3 length equals 16 residues.

The V call is TRBV19, the J call TRBJ1-1; D possibly corresponds to TRBD1 (5 bases). The CDR3 has 15 amino acids. CDR1 LNHDA and CDR2 SQIVND come from the germline V gene (reference sequence). Deletions cut 3 bases from V and 0 bases from J, with 11 bases between. The CDR3 nucleotides read TGTGCCAGTAGTATTCGGAGGGGCCTGAACACTGAAGCTTTCTTT. Protein sequence: CASSIRRGLNTEAFF. Based on the CDR3 plus reference TRBV19 and TRBJ1-1, the full variable domain is DGGITQSPKYLFRKEGQNVTLSCEQNLNHDAMYWYRQDPGQGLRLIYYSQIVNDFQKGDIAEGYSVSREKKESFPLTVTSAQKNPTAFYLCASSIRRGLNTEAFFGQGTRLTVV.